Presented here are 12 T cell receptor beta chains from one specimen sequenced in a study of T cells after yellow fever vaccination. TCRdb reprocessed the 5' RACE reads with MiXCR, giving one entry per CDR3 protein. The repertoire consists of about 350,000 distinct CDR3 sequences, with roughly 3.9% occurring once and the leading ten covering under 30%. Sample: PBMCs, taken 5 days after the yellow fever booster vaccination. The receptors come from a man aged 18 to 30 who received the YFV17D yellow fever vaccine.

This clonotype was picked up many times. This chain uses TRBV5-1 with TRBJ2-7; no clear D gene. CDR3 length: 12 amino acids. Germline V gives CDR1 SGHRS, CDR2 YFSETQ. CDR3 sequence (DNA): TGTGCCAGCAGTTTGGACGGCTACGAGCAGTACGTC. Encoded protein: CASSLDGYEQYV.

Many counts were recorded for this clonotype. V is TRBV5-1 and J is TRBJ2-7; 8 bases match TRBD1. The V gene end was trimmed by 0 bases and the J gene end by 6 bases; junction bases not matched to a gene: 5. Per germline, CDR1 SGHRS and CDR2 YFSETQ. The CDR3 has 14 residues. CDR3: CASSLDRGSLEQYF. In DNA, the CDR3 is TGCGCCAGCAGCTTGGACAGGGGGAGTCTCGAGCAGTACTTC.

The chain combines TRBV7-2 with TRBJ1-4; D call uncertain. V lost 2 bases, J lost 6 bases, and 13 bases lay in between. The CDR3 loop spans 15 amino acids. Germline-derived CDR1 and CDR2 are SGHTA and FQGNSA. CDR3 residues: CASSLTGSGDEKLFF. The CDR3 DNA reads TGTGCCAGCAGCTTAACCGGCAGTGGCGATGAAAAACTGTTTTTT.

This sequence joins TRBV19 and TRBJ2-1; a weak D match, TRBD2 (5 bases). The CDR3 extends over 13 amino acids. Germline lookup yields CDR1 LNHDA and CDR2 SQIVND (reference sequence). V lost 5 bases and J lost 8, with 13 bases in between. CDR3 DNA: TGTGCCAGTAGTTTCCTAGCCCCCCATGAGCAGTTCTTC. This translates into CASSFLAPHEQFF.

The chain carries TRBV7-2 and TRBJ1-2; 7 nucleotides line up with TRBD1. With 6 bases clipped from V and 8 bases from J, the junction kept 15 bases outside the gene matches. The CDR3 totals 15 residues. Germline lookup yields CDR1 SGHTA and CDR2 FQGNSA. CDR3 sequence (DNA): TGTGCCAGCAGGCCCCCGGGACAGCATCTGGGGGGCTACACCTTC. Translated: CASRPPGQHLGGYTF. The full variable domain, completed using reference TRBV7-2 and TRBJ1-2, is GAGVSQSPSNKVTEKGKDVELRCDPISGHTALYWYRQSLGQGLEFLIYFQGNSAPDKSGLPSDRFSAERTGGSVSTLTIQRTQQEDSAVYLCASRPPGQHLGGYTFGSGTRLTVV.

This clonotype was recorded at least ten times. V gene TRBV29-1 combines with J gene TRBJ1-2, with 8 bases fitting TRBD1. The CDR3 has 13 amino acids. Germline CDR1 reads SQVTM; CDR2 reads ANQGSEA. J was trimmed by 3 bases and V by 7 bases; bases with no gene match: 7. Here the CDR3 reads CSANQGAHYGYTF. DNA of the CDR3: TGCAGCGCTAATCAGGGGGCTCACTATGGCTACACCTTC.

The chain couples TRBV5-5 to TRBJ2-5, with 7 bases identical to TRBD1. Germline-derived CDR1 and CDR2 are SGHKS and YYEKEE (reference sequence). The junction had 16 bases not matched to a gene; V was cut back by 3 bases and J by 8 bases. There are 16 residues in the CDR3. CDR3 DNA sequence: TGTGCCAGCAGCTCCCATATGGGGGAAAGGGGGCGAACCCAGTACTTC. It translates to CASSSHMGERGRTQYF.

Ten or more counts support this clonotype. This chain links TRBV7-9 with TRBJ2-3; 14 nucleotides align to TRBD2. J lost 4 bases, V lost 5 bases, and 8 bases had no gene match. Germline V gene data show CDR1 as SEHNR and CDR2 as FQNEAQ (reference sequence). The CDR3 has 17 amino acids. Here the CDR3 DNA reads TGTGCCAGCAGCCTCCGACTAGCGGGGGGGCCTGCAGATACGCAGTATTTT. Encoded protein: CASSLRLAGGPADTQYF. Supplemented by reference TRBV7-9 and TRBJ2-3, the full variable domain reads DTGVSQNPRHKITKRGQNVTFRCDPISEHNRLYWYRQTLGQGPEFLTYFQNEAQLEKSRLLSDRFSAERPKGSFSTLEIQRTEQGDSAMYLCASSLRLAGGPADTQYFGPGTRLTVL.

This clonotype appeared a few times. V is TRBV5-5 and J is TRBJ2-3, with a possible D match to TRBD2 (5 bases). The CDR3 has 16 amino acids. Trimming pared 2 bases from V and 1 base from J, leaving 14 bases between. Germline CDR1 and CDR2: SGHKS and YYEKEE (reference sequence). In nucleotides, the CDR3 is TGTGCCAGCAGCTTAATGGGAGCCCCAGGCACAGATACGCAGTATTTT. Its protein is CASSLMGAPGTDTQYF.

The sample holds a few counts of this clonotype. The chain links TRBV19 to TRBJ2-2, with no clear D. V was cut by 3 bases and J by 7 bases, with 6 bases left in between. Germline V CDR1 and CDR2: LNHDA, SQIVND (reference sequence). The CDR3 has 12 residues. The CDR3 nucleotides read TGTGCCAGTAGTATCCCCGGCGGGGAGCTGTTTTTT. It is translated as CASSIPGGELFF.

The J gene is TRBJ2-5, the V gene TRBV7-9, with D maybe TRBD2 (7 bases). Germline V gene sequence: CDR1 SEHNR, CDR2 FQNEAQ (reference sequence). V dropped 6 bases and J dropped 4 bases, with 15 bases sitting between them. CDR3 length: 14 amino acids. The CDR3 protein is CASSSPGGPETQYF. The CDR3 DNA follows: TGTGCCAGCAGTTCCCCGGGGGGCCCAGAGACCCAGTACTTC.

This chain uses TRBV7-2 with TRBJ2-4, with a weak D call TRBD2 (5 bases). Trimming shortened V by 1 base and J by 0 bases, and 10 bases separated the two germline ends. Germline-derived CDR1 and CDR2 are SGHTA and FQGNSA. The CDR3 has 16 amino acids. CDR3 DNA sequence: TGTGCCAGCAGCTTAGAGAGCGGACGAGCCAAAAACATTCAGTACTTC. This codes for CASSLESGRAKNIQYF.